Detailed here is one T cell receptor beta chain. Its specificity is not known. The entry originates in a study of brain T cells in children with intractable seizures. Findings of the study overall: Only CDR3 sequence similarity suggested viral specificity, without known HCMV serostatus.

Germline lookup yields CDR1 SGHVS and CDR2 FNYEAQ. V gave up 3 bases and J gave up 6 bases, with 12 bases separating them. The CDR3 has 13 amino acids. Clones were sequenced by immunoSEQ multiplex PCR, and TCRdb holds only the in-frame ones, with some missing. The sample holds about 340,000 clones; about 93% are singletons and the top ten take roughly 6%. As for time point: blood from clinic visit 5 months post-surgery; TSC patient then seizure free. The sequenced cases were selected for having the highest brain T cell transcript signatures. The rearrangement uses TRBV7-6 and TRBJ2-7, with D unresolved. The sample here was peripheral blood, taken more than 4 months after surgery. The sequence was obtained from a boy less than two years old with tuberous sclerosis and intractable seizures. The CDR3 nucleotides read TGTGCCAGCAGCTTGGGCCATCCGGGCGAGCAGTACTTC. It yields the protein CASSLGHPGEQYF.